This record looks at one T cell receptor (beta chain) sequence and its context. Its target is not known. Primers included in the PCR were 60 Vbeta and 13 Jbeta primers. The method was immunoSEQ multiplex PCR; TCRdb's version includes in-frame clones alone and lacks a portion of them. The sample holds 85,000 to 120,000 clones, 60% to 75% seen once. This record comes from a study of cytomegalovirus exposure and HLA in healthy donors. General study points: Among the sequence variants, a highly shared cluster was likely an artifact of sequencing. Later analysis identified a missense DCLRE1C variant that was linked to TCR beta V- and J-gene trimming. With DRB1 most and HLA-C fewest, TCR association rates differed between HLA loci in a later analysis. The authors enumerated around 150 TCR beta chains as linked to cytomegalovirus.

The germline V gene has CDR1 SGHDT and CDR2 YYEEEE. Trimming took 0 bases from V and 0 from J; bases not matched to a gene: 4. This CDR3 comprises 17 residues. Sequencing was carried out using PBMCs. The genes are TRBV5-6 and TRBJ2-2; TRBD2 aligns across 8 bases. The receptor comes from a male donor in good health and CMV-seropositive. The CDR3 DNA follows: TGTGCCAGCAGCTTGGCGCTTAGCGGGACGAACACCGGGGAGCTGTTTTTT. Translation: CASSLALSGTNTGELFF. Full variable domain (outside the CDR3, taken from reference TRBV5-6 and TRBJ2-2): DAGVTQSPTHLIKTRGQQVTLRCSPKSGHDTVSWYQQALGQGPQFIFQYYEEEERQRGNFPDRFSGHQFPNYSSELNVNALLLGDSALYLCASSLALSGTNTGELFFGEGSRLTVL.